Given below is one T cell receptor beta chain in context. What this receptor recognizes is not known. The record has no base qualities; no much larger clone is one base away. The cohort consisted of some 730 healthy bone marrow donors. At the time of sampling, all cohort members were nominally healthy, though unrecorded immune exposures were likely present. CMV serostatus was positive for about 270 and negative for about 55% of the roughly 670 cohort members, and was not recorded for this donor. Every donor gave a peripheral blood sample, and the peripheral blood mononuclear cells from that sample were used for TCR beta sequencing. Genomic DNA extraction from the blood cell samples was performed with the Qiagen DNeasy Blood Extraction Kit. The data belong to a study of cytomegalovirus exposure and HLA in healthy donors listed by TCRdb under 2017. Regarding the research as a whole: An earlier analysis of a few hundred of the donors reported about 260 Gb of sequence data and about 120 million unique TCR beta sequences obtained from about 179 million T cells. An early release covering around 630 HLA-typed donors comprised about 300 gigabases of sequencing data and around 80 million unique TCR sequences. Every repertoire in the discovery cohort had been generated on one and the same sequencing platform. A later analysis re-examined previously published TCR beta repertoires from 610 or so donors and added high-resolution HLA genotyping to investigate patterns of TCR occurrence. A later genetic analysis used genome-wide SNP genotypes for about 65% of the 666 donors, treating that subset as a discovery cohort. On average, roughly 250,000 unique TCR beta nucleotide sequences were sequenced per donor among fewer than 500 genotyped donors of the cohort, with around 19% of those sequences being non-productive. Rather than drawing on any new phenotypic data, the later analysis identified candidate immune exposures from TCR beta sequences and the way those sequences occurred across donors. The study aimed to test whether signatures of past pathogen exposure could be identified by cataloging public T cell receptors. In an earlier analysis of 500 to 650 of the donors, high-throughput TCR beta sequencing was used to judge whether each TCR beta V gene segment behaved as functional or pseudogenic. Using immunosequencing, the study profiled T cell repertoires from 666 subjects and related those repertoires to cytomegalovirus serostatus. Along with the roughly 610-subject first cohort, a separate validation cohort of approximately 110 different subjects was used. Typing coverage differed by locus: A, B, C, DRB1 and DQB1 were typed in roughly 620-640 donors, DQA1 in 500 to 550, DPA1 in 606, and DPB1 in around 490. HLA typing covered class I and class II loci at four-digit resolution. Roughly five DR-DQ haplotypes were handled as single units for association and clustering because linkage in the cohort was strong. To predict cytomegalovirus infection status, the study combined high-throughput TCR immunosequencing, statistical association of individual TCRs with disease status, and machine learning. Of the 300 to 400 genotyped donors, approximately 83% fell in the genetic ancestry cluster associated with self-reported Caucasian donors. Alongside the repertoire data, information on donor age, sex, ethnicity and CMV serostatus was compiled. What the authors observed across the whole study: A few of the identified cytomegalovirus-associated TCR beta chains were confirmed in vitro to be specific for cytomegalovirus antigens. The study gave a list of under 200 TCR beta chains associated with cytomegalovirus. Over 15 rarely observed V segments, including chromosome 9 orphons, were excluded from the earlier analysis of a few hundred of the donors because counts were too low. Compared with equally common non-associated chains, HLA-associated TCR beta chains in a later analysis were more clonally expanded and had lower generation probabilities. Because HLA typing was unavailable for some donors at each locus, only the typed subset was used in association tests. A further reported finding was that TCR beta sequences accurately predicted the HLA-A and HLA-B alleles for most subjects in the first cohort. A cluster of highly shared sequence variants was judged likely to be a technical artifact of the sequencing pipeline. Linkage disequilibrium might explain the correlated functional status among segregating V segments, but an unknown experimental factor could not be excluded. A later genetic analysis associated a missense DCLRE1C variant with V-gene and J-gene trimming of TCR beta chains, and an independent cohort replicated the association. According to a later genetic analysis, donors in an Asian-associated ancestry cluster had fewer N-insertions in productive TCRs than the approximately 630-donor mean. Immune exposure information for the cohort was limited to CMV serostatus. According to a later analysis, most CMV-associated TCR beta chains appeared to be HLA-restricted, and the HLA associations seemed to be driven largely by CMV exposure. Most TCR sequences were seen in very few donors, while some public TCRs were found in many individuals. At a false discovery rate of 0.05, a later analysis linked fewer than 20,000 TCR beta sequences to specific HLA alleles. In both the original and validation cohorts, the classifier was reported to diagnose cytomegalovirus status with high specificity and sensitivity. According to the authors, the approach could potentially be generalized to other disease states and immunological phenotypes. Strong co-occurrence of HLA alleles, especially DR and DQ, made assigning TCR associations to individual alleles difficult. Sequencing depth was assumed to be roughly uniform across donors in the presence/absence analyses, though that assumption may not hold. Only TCR beta chains were sequenced in this cohort, and the absence of alpha or paired-chain data limited detectable features. In a later analysis, several top co-occurrence clusters were reported to appear linked to parvovirus B19, influenza, CMV and Epstein-Barr virus. A later analysis found that TCR association rates varied across HLA loci, with DRB1 alleles showing the most associated TCRs and HLA-C alleles the fewest. In an earlier analysis of approximately 590 of the donors, most TCR beta V segments appeared in productive rearrangements about 90% or about 30% of the time, broadly matching IMGT annotations.

The library was produced with the immunoSEQ multiplex PCR assay. A mixture of 60 forward primers for TCR Vbeta segments and 13 reverse primers for TCR Jbeta segments was used in the multiplex PCR. A multiplex PCR assay on genomic DNA amplified the CDR3 region of rearranged TCR beta genes. On the Illumina HiSeq System, the amplified TCR beta libraries were sequenced as 87-base-pair reads. Per the authors' processing: A later analysis tallied roughly 78 million unique TCR beta chains across the 660 or so repertoires, and approximately 9.9 million of those chains were shared by two or more donors. Raw reads were error-corrected and collapsed into unique sequences with a nearest-neighbor algorithm that merged closely related sequences to remove PCR and sequencing errors. CDR3 sequences were aligned to IMGT reference sequences to assign V, D and J gene segments. For a sequence to be retained, a match of at least six nucleotides was required to both a V gene segment and a J gene segment. A rearrangement counted as productive if the CDR3 had no stop codons and remained in frame with V and J, and every other rearrangement counted as non-productive. CDR3 was defined according to IMGT convention as the region running from the second conserved V-encoded cysteine to the conserved J-encoded phenylalanine. In an earlier analysis of more than 550 of the donors, sequences lacking an unambiguous match to a single V gene segment were excluded. In an earlier analysis of 587 of the donors, V segments were called functional above 56.7% productive rearrangements and were called segregating when the between-donor standard deviation exceeded 5%. A statistical classification framework was built to diagnose cytomegalovirus status from the catalog of TCR beta chain sequences. In a later analysis, TCR nucleotide sequences were compared against IMGT/GENE-DB human TR gene sequences so that V and J genes could be assigned. A later analysis assigned CDR3 sequences and most-parsimonious VDJ recombination scenarios with the TCRdist pipeline. In a later analysis, each TCR beta chain was defined by its CDR3 amino acid sequence together with its V-gene family, and reads without a unique V-gene family were excluded. A later analysis removed several hundred highly shared, low-generation-probability nucleotide sequences to deal with suspected cross-contamination and a sequencing artifact. In a later analysis, a clonal expansion index was calculated for each public chain from normalized within-repertoire ranks of inferred template counts. In a later analysis, generation probabilities were computed with a VDJ recombination model fitted to out-of-frame rearrangements, and the resulting probabilities were checked against IGoR. A later analysis scored TCR-TCR, TCR-HLA and TCR-CMV co-occurrence with hypergeometric tests, applying a repertoire-size bias correction to TCR pairs. In a later analysis, false discovery rates were estimated by permuting HLA or CMV assignments 20 times. A later analysis grouped co-occurring TCRs with DBSCAN, adding TCRdist sequence similarity when clustering within HLA-allele-positive subsets. Repertoires with fewer than 30,000 or more than 120,000 public chains were left out of co-occurrence clustering, as were five repertoires with anomalous nucleotide sharing. This immuneACCESS table, as held by TCRdb, lists in-frame sequences with V and J called but not all clones. Of the missing ones, under half trace to an unresolved V gene in checked studies; the others have no known cause. Clonal size and the V and J genes are those of that table, whereas D and trimming came from the DNA. This sample holds about 98,000 clones; nearly 65% were observed only once. More than 4.5% of the sample goes to the ten largest clones.

This TCR was recovered from a human donor in good health. Sample: PBMCs.

The base sequence is TGCGCCAGCAGCTTTGACTTAGCGGGAGCGAAGGCCAATGAGCAGTTCTTC. The translation is CASSFDLAGAKANEQFF. The sequence joins TRBV5-1 to TRBJ2-1, with TRBD2 identical over 9 junction bases. CDR1 and CDR2 were assigned from the germline V gene as SGHRS and YFSETQ. The CDR3 runs 17 residues from the cysteine to the phenylalanine. Only CDR3 DNA is held: 51 bases, read in frame from base 1. The junction shows trimming of 2 bases on V and 6 bases on J, and the gene matches do not reach 12 bases of it.